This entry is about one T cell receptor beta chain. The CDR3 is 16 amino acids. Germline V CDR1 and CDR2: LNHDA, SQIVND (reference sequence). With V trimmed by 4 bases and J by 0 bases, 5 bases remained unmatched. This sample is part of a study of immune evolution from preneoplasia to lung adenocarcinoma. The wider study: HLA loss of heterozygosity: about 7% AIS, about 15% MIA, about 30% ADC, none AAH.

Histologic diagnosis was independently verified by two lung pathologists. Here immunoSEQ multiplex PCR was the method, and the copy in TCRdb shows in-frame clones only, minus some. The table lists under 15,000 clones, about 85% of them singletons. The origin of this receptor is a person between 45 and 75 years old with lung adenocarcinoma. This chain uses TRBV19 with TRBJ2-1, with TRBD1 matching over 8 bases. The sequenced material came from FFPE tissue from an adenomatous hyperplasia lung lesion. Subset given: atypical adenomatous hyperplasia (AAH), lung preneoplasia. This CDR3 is CASSTGTGSSYNEQFF. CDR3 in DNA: TGTGCCAGTAGTACTGGGACAGGAAGCTCCTACAATGAGCAGTTCTTC.